These 5 T cell receptor beta chains were all obtained from the same sample, sequenced in a study of CD8 T cells in Susac syndrome. The authors reverse transcribed roughly 0.5 to 1 ug RNA with random hexamers. Using its own MiXCR run on the immunoSEQ multiplex PCR reads, TCRdb lists one record per CDR3 protein. The table shows around 280,000 distinct CDR3 sequences, with roughly 84% occurring only once. The sequenced material came from CD8+ T cells from PBMCs. Receptors were obtained from a human donor with multiple sclerosis.

CDR3 protein: CAWSPQNTEAFF. The CDR3, as DNA: TGTGCCTGGAGTCCCCAAAACACTGAAGCTTTCTTT. This chain uses TRBV30 with TRBJ1-1; D is uncertain. This CDR3 is 12 amino acids long. Trimming shortened V by 2 bases and J by 2 bases, and 6 bases separated the two germline ends. Per the germline V gene, CDR1 is GTSNPN and CDR2 is SVGIG (reference sequence).

The CDR3 DNA follows: TGTGCCAGCAGTTTAGCCCCGAGGTTTAATGAAAAACTGTTTTTT. Translation gives CASSLAPRFNEKLFF. The V gene is TRBV27, the J gene TRBJ1-4, with D uncertain. Germline lookup yields CDR1 MNHEY and CDR2 SMNVEV (reference sequence). Trimming stripped 2 bases from V and 4 bases from J, with 11 bases between. The CDR3 runs 15 residues.

This chain's CDR3 is CASSGGGKAFF. The CDR3 coding sequence is TGTGCCAGTAGTGGAGGGGGGAAAGCTTTCTTT. V usage is TRBV19 and J usage is TRBJ1-1; possible D gene TRBD1, 6 bases. This CDR3 comprises 11 residues. V lost 5 bases, J lost 9 bases, and 10 bases lay in between. Germline V lookup: CDR1 LNHDA, CDR2 SQIVND (reference sequence).

This rearrangement joins TRBV5-6 to TRBJ2-1, with D maybe TRBD1 (6 bases). The CDR3 runs to 14 residues. CDR1 and CDR2 (germline): SGHDT, YYEEEE. V was cut by 2 bases and J by 4 bases, with 10 bases left in between. The CDR3 protein is CASSFDRRYNEQFF. Here the CDR3 DNA reads TGTGCCAGCAGCTTCGACAGGAGGTACAATGAGCAGTTCTTC.

The genes are TRBV7-9 and TRBJ1-3, with D perhaps matching TRBD1 (6 bases). The ends were cut back, 6 bases at V and 2 bases at J, with 20 bases in the middle. CDR1 SEHNR and CDR2 FQNEAQ come from the germline V gene (reference sequence). CDR3 length: 17 amino acids. In nucleotides, the CDR3 is TGTGCCAGCAGTCGAGAGAGGGACAAGAGGCCTGGAAACACCATATATTTT. Translated, it gives CASSRERDKRPGNTIYF.